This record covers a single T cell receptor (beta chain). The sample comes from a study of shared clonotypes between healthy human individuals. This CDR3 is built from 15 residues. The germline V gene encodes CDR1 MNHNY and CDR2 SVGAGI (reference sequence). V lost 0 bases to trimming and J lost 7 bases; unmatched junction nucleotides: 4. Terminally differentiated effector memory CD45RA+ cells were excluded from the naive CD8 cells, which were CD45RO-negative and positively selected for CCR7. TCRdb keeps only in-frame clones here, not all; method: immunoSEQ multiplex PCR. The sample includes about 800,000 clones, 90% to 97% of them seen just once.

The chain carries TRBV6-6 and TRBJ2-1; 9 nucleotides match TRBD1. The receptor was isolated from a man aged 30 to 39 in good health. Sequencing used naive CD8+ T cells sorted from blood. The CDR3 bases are TGTGCCAGCAGTTACTCACAGGGGGCTGCAAATGAGCAGTTCTTC. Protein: CASSYSQGAANEQFF.